Listed below are T cell receptor beta chains from one sample, sequenced in a study of blood T cells in healthy people across ages. TCRdb re-called the 5' RACE reads through MiXCR, storing one row per CDR3 protein. The table includes 1.5 million to 2 million distinct CDR3 sequences, around 40% detected once. The sample was blood. Source of these receptors: a human donor in good health. The CDR3 runs from the conserved cysteine through the conserved F or W. D genes are given only for firm matches. Clone size is stated in some rows and not others, as once, few, many or a class when expanded.

J gene: TRBJ1-2
CDR3 length: 14
V gene: TRBV28
clone size: NA
D gene: TRBD1
CDR3 DNA: TGTGCCAGCAGTTCCGAACAGGGGTGGCATGGCTACACCTTC
CDR3 protein: CASSSEQGWHGYTF

J gene: TRBJ2-6
CDR3 length: 16
V gene: TRBV7-9
clone size: NA
D gene: NA
CDR3 DNA: TGTGCCAGCAGCGCGGGACAGCACTCTGGGGCCAACGTCCTGACTTTC
CDR3 protein: CASSAGQHSGANVLTF

J gene: TRBJ2-5
CDR3 length: 17
V gene: TRBV4-3
clone size: NA
D gene: TRBD2
CDR3 DNA: TGCGCCAGCAGCCAAGATCATCAAGCGGGGGGCCCAAAGACCCAGTACTTC
CDR3 protein: CASSQDHQAGGPKTQYF

J gene: TRBJ1-2
CDR3 length: 15
V gene: TRBV3-1
clone size: NA
D gene: NA
CDR3 DNA: TGTGCCAGCAGCCAAGCCTTCAGGGTGAACTATGGCTACACCTTC
CDR3 protein: CASSQAFRVNYGYTF

J gene: TRBJ2-1
CDR3 length: 13
V gene: TRBV2
clone size: NA
D gene: NA
CDR3 DNA: TGTGCCAGCACCGGGGTTCCGGACAATGAGCAGTTCTTC
CDR3 protein: CASTGVPDNEQFF

J gene: TRBJ2-1
CDR3 length: 13
V gene: TRBV29-1
clone size: NA
D gene: NA
CDR3 DNA: TGCAGCGTTGAGAACACGGCCGCGAATGAGCAGTTCTTC
CDR3 protein: CSVENTAANEQFF

J gene: TRBJ2-7
CDR3 length: 15
V gene: TRBV12-3/TRBV12-4
clone size: few
D gene: TRBD2
CDR3 DNA: TGTGCCAGCAGTTTCCGGACTAGCGGGGTTTACGAGCAGTACTTC
CDR3 protein: CASSFRTSGVYEQYF

J gene: TRBJ1-2
CDR3 length: 15
V gene: TRBV3-1
clone size: few
D gene: TRBD1
CDR3 DNA: TGTGCCAGCAGCCAAGAGGGGACAGGGGGACGTGGCTACACCTTC
CDR3 protein: CASSQEGTGGRGYTF

J gene: TRBJ1-2
CDR3 length: 14
V gene: TRBV9
clone size: few
D gene: TRBD1
CDR3 DNA: TGTGCCAGCAGCGTTGCCGGGACAGGGGGCGGCTACACCTTC
CDR3 protein: CASSVAGTGGGYTF

J gene: TRBJ1-5
CDR3 length: 15
V gene: TRBV4-1
clone size: NA
D gene: TRBD1
CDR3 DNA: TGCGCCAGCAGCCAACTCGACAGGGCTGGGGGGCCCCAGCATTTT
CDR3 protein: CASSQLDRAGGPQHF

J gene: TRBJ2-3
CDR3 length: 14
V gene: TRBV12-3/TRBV12-4
clone size: NA
D gene: NA
CDR3 DNA: TGTGCCAGCAGTTTGATGGACGGTTCAGATACGCAGTATTTT
CDR3 protein: CASSLMDGSDTQYF

J gene: TRBJ2-7
CDR3 length: 15
V gene: TRBV12-3/TRBV12-4
clone size: NA
D gene: TRBD2
CDR3 DNA: TGTGCCAGCAGCACCTGGGGGAGCGGGGGCTACGAGCAGTACTTC
CDR3 protein: CASSTWGSGGYEQYF

J gene: TRBJ1-6
CDR3 length: 13
V gene: TRBV6-2/TRBV6-3
clone size: few
D gene: NA
CDR3 DNA: TGTGCCAGCATCCGGGACGGAAATTCACCCCTCCACTTT
CDR3 protein: CASIRDGNSPLHF

J gene: TRBJ2-7
CDR3 length: 11
V gene: TRBV27
clone size: few
D gene: NA
CDR3 DNA: TGTGCCAGCGGATTGGCTTACGAGCAGTACTTC
CDR3 protein: CASGLAYEQYF

J gene: TRBJ2-2
CDR3 length: 14
V gene: TRBV5-1
clone size: NA
D gene: TRBD1
CDR3 DNA: TGCACCAGCAGCTGGACAGGGAGGTCCGGGGAGCTGTTTTTT
CDR3 protein: CTSSWTGRSGELFF

J gene: TRBJ2-7
CDR3 length: 14
V gene: TRBV6-5
clone size: few
D gene: NA
CDR3 DNA: TGTGCCAGCAGTTACTCTCGGGCAGGGGTCGAGCAGTACTTC
CDR3 protein: CASSYSRAGVEQYF

J gene: TRBJ1-4
CDR3 length: 14
V gene: TRBV20-1
clone size: few
D gene: TRBD1
CDR3 DNA: TGCAGTGCAAGGGCGGGACAGGACCCAGAAAAACTGTTTTTT
CDR3 protein: CSARAGQDPEKLFF

J gene: TRBJ2-5
CDR3 length: 15
V gene: TRBV6-2/TRBV6-3
clone size: NA
D gene: NA
CDR3 DNA: TGTGCCAGCAGCTGGATAGAATCGTACCAAGAGACCCAGTACTTC
CDR3 protein: CASSWIESYQETQYF

J gene: TRBJ2-1
CDR3 length: 14
V gene: TRBV5-1
clone size: once
D gene: TRBD1
CDR3 DNA: TGCGCTAGCACCTCGACAGGGGCCGGCGGGGAGCAGTTCTTC
CDR3 protein: CASTSTGAGGEQFF

J gene: TRBJ1-1
CDR3 length: 15
V gene: TRBV20-1
clone size: few
D gene: TRBD1
CDR3 DNA: TGCAGTGCTAGAGGGACAGGGGGCCTGAACACTGAAGCTTTCTTT
CDR3 protein: CSARGTGGLNTEAFF

J gene: TRBJ1-2
CDR3 length: 15
V gene: TRBV4-1
clone size: few
D gene: NA
CDR3 DNA: TGCGCCAGCAGCCAAGGTCAGGGAGGGAACTATGGCTACACCTTC
CDR3 protein: CASSQGQGGNYGYTF

J gene: TRBJ1-2
CDR3 length: 11
V gene: TRBV29-1
clone size: NA
D gene: NA
CDR3 DNA: TGCAGCGTTGTAAACGGCGGAGGCTACACCTTC
CDR3 protein: CSVVNGGGYTF

J gene: TRBJ1-2
CDR3 length: 13
V gene: TRBV25-1
clone size: few
D gene: NA
CDR3 DNA: TGTGCCAGCAGTGAACGACCGGGCTTTGGCTACACCTTC
CDR3 protein: CASSERPGFGYTF

J gene: TRBJ1-2
CDR3 length: 16
V gene: TRBV7-2
clone size: NA
D gene: NA
CDR3 DNA: TGTGCCAGCAGCTTAGGAATTGCGGGGGGCAGCTATGGCTACACCTTC
CDR3 protein: CASSLGIAGGSYGYTF

J gene: TRBJ2-7
CDR3 length: 15
V gene: TRBV7-6
clone size: few
D gene: TRBD1
CDR3 DNA: TGTGCCAGCAGCTTAGTAGGGACAGGGATCTCCGAGCAGTACTTC
CDR3 protein: CASSLVGTGISEQYF

J gene: TRBJ2-1
CDR3 length: 15
V gene: TRBV10-3
clone size: NA
D gene: TRBD2
CDR3 DNA: TGTGCCATCAGTGACCCGGGACTAGCTATATATGAGCAGTTCTTC
CDR3 protein: CAISDPGLAIYEQFF

J gene: TRBJ2-1
CDR3 length: 15
V gene: TRBV6-2/TRBV6-3
clone size: few
D gene: NA
CDR3 DNA: TGTGCCAGCACCCTGGACTCGCCCTCCTACGATGAGCAGTTCTTC
CDR3 protein: CASTLDSPSYDEQFF

J gene: TRBJ2-7
CDR3 length: 15
V gene: TRBV5-1
clone size: few
D gene: NA
CDR3 DNA: TGCGCCAGCAGCCCCGGGACGGTTAGAGCCCACGAGCAGTACTTC
CDR3 protein: CASSPGTVRAHEQYF

J gene: TRBJ2-5
CDR3 length: 13
V gene: TRBV5-1
clone size: many
D gene: TRBD1
CDR3 DNA: TGTGCCAGCAGCTTGGCAGGGGGAGAGACCCAGTACTTC
CDR3 protein: CASSLAGGETQYF

J gene: TRBJ1-1
CDR3 length: 15
V gene: TRBV20-1
clone size: few
D gene: NA
CDR3 DNA: TGCAGTGCTTCTCCCAGGGTGAGATCGAACACTGAAGCTTTCTTT
CDR3 protein: CSASPRVRSNTEAFF

J gene: TRBJ2-1
CDR3 length: 12
V gene: TRBV2
clone size: many
D gene: NA
CDR3 DNA: TGTGCCAGCAGTGAGTTGTTAAATGAGCAGTTCTTC
CDR3 protein: CASSELLNEQFF

J gene: TRBJ2-7
CDR3 length: 13
V gene: TRBV2
clone size: NA
D gene: TRBD2
CDR3 DNA: TGTGCCAGCGGGACTAGCAGTACCTACGAGCAGTACTTC
CDR3 protein: CASGTSSTYEQYF

J gene: TRBJ1-2
CDR3 length: 14
V gene: TRBV20-1
clone size: NA
D gene: TRBD1
CDR3 DNA: TGCAGTGCTACTAGGACAGGGCCTAACTATGGCTACACCTTC
CDR3 protein: CSATRTGPNYGYTF

J gene: TRBJ2-1
CDR3 length: 16
V gene: TRBV28
clone size: NA
D gene: TRBD2
CDR3 DNA: TGTGCCAGCAGTCAACTTAGCGGGGGCCTCTACAATGAGCAGTTCTTC
CDR3 protein: CASSQLSGGLYNEQFF

J gene: TRBJ1-4
CDR3 length: 15
V gene: TRBV27
clone size: NA
D gene: NA
CDR3 DNA: TGTGCCAGCAGTTTTTTAGCCTCAACTAATGAAAAACTGTTTTTT
CDR3 protein: CASSFLASTNEKLFF

J gene: TRBJ1-5
CDR3 length: 12
V gene: TRBV7-2
clone size: NA
D gene: NA
CDR3 DNA: TGTGCCAGCAGCTTAGGGTCCCCGCCCCAGCATTTT
CDR3 protein: CASSLGSPPQHF

J gene: TRBJ1-5
CDR3 length: 16
V gene: TRBV20-1
clone size: few
D gene: NA
CDR3 DNA: TGCAGTGCTAGTACAGGTGACCGAAATAGCAATCAGCCCCAGCATTTT
CDR3 protein: CSASTGDRNSNQPQHF

J gene: TRBJ1-2
CDR3 length: 15
V gene: TRBV11-2
clone size: few
D gene: TRBD1
CDR3 DNA: TGTGCCAGCAGCTCATTGGGGGAAGGCAGGGGGACTTACACCTTC
CDR3 protein: CASSSLGEGRGTYTF

J gene: TRBJ2-5
CDR3 length: 13
V gene: TRBV12-5
clone size: NA
D gene: NA
CDR3 DNA: TGTGCTAGTGGTTCGAGAGGGTCGGAGACCCAGTACTTC
CDR3 protein: CASGSRGSETQYF

J gene: TRBJ2-7
CDR3 length: 17
V gene: TRBV19
clone size: NA
D gene: NA
CDR3 DNA: TGTGCCAGTATGGTTTGGGACAGTCCAGCGGGTGTCTACGAGCAGTACTTC
CDR3 protein: CASMVWDSPAGVYEQYF

J gene: TRBJ2-7
CDR3 length: 14
V gene: TRBV6-5
clone size: NA
D gene: TRBD1
CDR3 DNA: TGTGCCAGCAGTTCCGACAGGGGAGAATACGAGCAGTACTTC
CDR3 protein: CASSSDRGEYEQYF

J gene: TRBJ1-1
CDR3 length: 16
V gene: TRBV9
clone size: NA
D gene: TRBD1
CDR3 DNA: TGTGCCAGCAGCGCCTCCCCCCGGACAGGGACATCTGAAGCTTTCTTT
CDR3 protein: CASSASPRTGTSEAFF

J gene: TRBJ1-4
CDR3 length: 14
V gene: TRBV9
clone size: once
D gene: NA
CDR3 DNA: TGTGCCAGCAGCCCGGGCAGGGTCGATGAAAGACTGTTTTTT
CDR3 protein: CASSPGRVDERLFF

J gene: TRBJ1-5
CDR3 length: 18
V gene: TRBV5-5
clone size: few
D gene: NA
CDR3 DNA: TGTGCCAGCAGCAGTATGGGGGACATGGAGTTTATGGGTCAGCCCCAGCATTTT
CDR3 protein: CASSSMGDMEFMGQPQHF

J gene: TRBJ2-7
CDR3 length: 17
V gene: TRBV2
clone size: few
D gene: NA
CDR3 DNA: TGTGCCACGAGTAACGGGACACTCCACTTTACGGGCTACGAGCAGTACTTC
CDR3 protein: CATSNGTLHFTGYEQYF

J gene: TRBJ2-5
CDR3 length: 12
V gene: TRBV29-1
clone size: few
D gene: NA
CDR3 DNA: TGCAGCGTCCCGACACTCGCAGAGACCCAGTACTTC
CDR3 protein: CSVPTLAETQYF

J gene: TRBJ2-1
CDR3 length: 13
V gene: TRBV3-1
clone size: few
D gene: NA
CDR3 DNA: TGTGCCAGCAGCCCCCGGGGAGCACGAGAGCAGTTCTTC
CDR3 protein: CASSPRGAREQFF

J gene: TRBJ1-1
CDR3 length: 16
V gene: TRBV10-3
clone size: few
D gene: NA
CDR3 DNA: TGTGCCATCAGTACACCTAGACGGGGGTCGAACACTGAAGCTTTCTTT
CDR3 protein: CAISTPRRGSNTEAFF

J gene: TRBJ2-7
CDR3 length: 13
V gene: TRBV20-1
clone size: NA
D gene: NA
CDR3 DNA: TGCAGTGCTAGAGAACCAAATTCCTACGAGCAGTACTTC
CDR3 protein: CSAREPNSYEQYF

J gene: TRBJ2-7
CDR3 length: 14
V gene: TRBV5-1
clone size: NA
D gene: NA
CDR3 DNA: TGCGCCAGCAGCTTGGCTACCGTCGTTTACGAGCAGTACTTC
CDR3 protein: CASSLATVVYEQYF

J gene: TRBJ2-6
CDR3 length: 23
V gene: TRBV5-6
clone size: NA
D gene: TRBD1
CDR3 DNA: TGTGCCAGCAGCTCGCCCCGGGACAGGGGGTTTAGGTGGGGAACCTCTGGGGCCAACGTCCTGACTTTC
CDR3 protein: CASSSPRDRGFRWGTSGANVLTF

J gene: TRBJ1-2
CDR3 length: 16
V gene: TRBV20-1
clone size: NA
D gene: NA
CDR3 DNA: TGCAGTGCGTCTCTGCGGGCACAGGACAAGAACTATGGCTACACCTTC
CDR3 protein: CSASLRAQDKNYGYTF

J gene: TRBJ2-7
CDR3 length: 14
V gene: TRBV20-1
clone size: few
D gene: NA
CDR3 DNA: TGCAGTGCCGTAATGGGGGCCTACTCCTACGAGCAGTACTTC
CDR3 protein: CSAVMGAYSYEQYF